This TCR beta chain was found in a study of T cell responses to AZD1222 COVID-19 vaccine. Whole-study findings and limits: Repertoire collection took place solely once the T cell response had peaked. The sample set comprised mostly white British donors with more females, and clonal diversity was possibly underestimated. Regions 160-218 and 743-854 held dominance among vaccine-associated CD4 TCRs, which spanned spike.

Concerning this clone itself: Its target is unknown.

CDR1 is ENHRY, CDR2 SYGVKD, per germline. The CDR3 length is 14 residues. Trimming removed 2 bases from V and 7 bases from J; junction bases left unmatched: 2. Produced via immunoSEQ multiplex PCR; TCRdb's table is partial and in-frame only. The repertoire holds around 100,000 clones, approximately 89% seen once, with 20% in the top ten. The material was peripheral blood, obtained on day 0 of AZD1222 vaccination. J is TRBJ1-2 and V is TRBV10-3, with TRBD1 identical over 12 bases. The receptor was isolated from an adult in good health. Here the CDR3 reads CAISEGTGGRGYTF. CDR3 nucleotide sequence: TGTGCCATCAGTGAGGGGACAGGGGGCCGTGGCTACACCTTC.